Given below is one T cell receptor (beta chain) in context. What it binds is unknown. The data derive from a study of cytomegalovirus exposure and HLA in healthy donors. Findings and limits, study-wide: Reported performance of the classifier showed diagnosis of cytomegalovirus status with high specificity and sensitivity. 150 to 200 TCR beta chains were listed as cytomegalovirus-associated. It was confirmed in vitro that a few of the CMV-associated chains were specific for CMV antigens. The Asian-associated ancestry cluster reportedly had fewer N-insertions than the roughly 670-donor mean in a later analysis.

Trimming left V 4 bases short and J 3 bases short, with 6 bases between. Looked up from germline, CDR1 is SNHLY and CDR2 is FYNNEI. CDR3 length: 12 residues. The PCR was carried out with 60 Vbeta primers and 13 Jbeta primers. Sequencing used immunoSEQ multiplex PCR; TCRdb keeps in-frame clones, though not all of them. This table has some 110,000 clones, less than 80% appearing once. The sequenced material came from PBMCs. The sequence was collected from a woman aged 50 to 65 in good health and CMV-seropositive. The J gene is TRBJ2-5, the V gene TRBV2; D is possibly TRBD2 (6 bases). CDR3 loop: CASSGTKETQYF. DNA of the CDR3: TGTGCCAGCAGTGGGACTAAAGAGACCCAGTACTTC.